The rows below give T cell receptor beta chains drawn from one sample of a study of cytotoxic CD8 clonotypes in ibrutinib-treated CLL. Generated by immunoSEQ multiplex PCR, the TCRdb table keeps only in-frame clones and is missing some. Of about 49,000 clones in the sample, approximately 50% were seen once. The sequenced sample was PBMCs, obtained after 12 months of ibrutinib treatment. All receptors derive from a human donor with chronic lymphocytic leukemia. The CDR3 runs from the conserved cysteine through the conserved F or W. The order of the fields is CDR3 length, J gene, V gene, D gene, clone size, CDR3 DNA, CDR3 protein. D genes are given only for firm matches. Not all rows give a size; the values are once, few, many and, for expanded clones, a class.

15	TRBJ1-4	TRBV18	-	-	TGTGCCAGCTCACCACCATCGGCAACTAATGAAAAACTGTTTTTT	CASSPPSATNEKLFF
17	TRBJ1-5	TRBV6-1	-	-	TGTGCCAGCAGTGACCTAAGGGACCGCCCTCCCAATCAGCCCCAGCATTTT	CASSDLRDRPPNQPQHF
12	TRBJ1-1	TRBV12-5	TRBD1	-	TGTGCTAGTGGTTTAGGACAGGCTGAAGCTTTCTTT	CASGLGQAEAFF
13	TRBJ2-1	TRBV2	TRBD1	few	TGTGCCAGCAGGGGACAGATTTACAATGAGCAGTTCTTC	CASRGQIYNEQFF
15	TRBJ2-1	TRBV27	-	-	TGTGCCAGCAGTCCCCTAGGTCTCGATAATAATGAGCAGTTCTTC	CASSPLGLDNNEQFF
13	TRBJ2-7	TRBV5-6	TRBD2	-	TGTGCCAGCAGCCACGCGGGAGTTTACGAGCAGTACTTC	CASSHAGVYEQYF
16	TRBJ1-5	TRBV5-6	-	many	TGTGCCAGCAGCTTTGGGGCTACAGGTCGGCCTCAGCCCCAGCATTTT	CASSFGATGRPQPQHF
11	TRBJ2-3	TRBV7-9	-	-	TGTGCCAGCAGCCAAGTAGATACGCAGTATTTT	CASSQVDTQYF
14	TRBJ1-2	TRBV18	-	few	TGTGCCAGCTCACCACCCAGGGAGTGGTATGGCTACACCTTC	CASSPPREWYGYTF
15	TRBJ2-6	TRBV11-2	-	many	TGTGCCAGCAGCCCCCTCTCCTCTGGGGCCAACGTCCTGACTTTC	CASSPLSSGANVLTF
15	TRBJ1-3	TRBV19	-	-	TGTGCCAGTAGTGTGGGAGGCGGATCTGGAAACACCATATATTTT	CASSVGGGSGNTIYF
15	TRBJ2-1	TRBV7-2	-	many	TGTGCCAGCAGCTTAGAGCGTAATGCCTACAATGAGCAGTTCTTC	CASSLERNAYNEQFF
13	TRBJ1-1	TRBV2	-	many	TGTGCCAGCAGTGGTTGGGAGAACACTGAAGCTTTCTTT	CASSGWENTEAFF
17	TRBJ2-3	TRBV5-6	TRBD2	-	TGTGCCAGCAGTCTCTTTGCGGGAGGGACTAGCACAGATACGCAGTATTTT	CASSLFAGGTSTDTQYF
17	TRBJ2-3	TRBV4-1	TRBD2	-	TGCGCCAGCAGCCCCCGCGGACTAGCGGGAGGGCCGGATACGCAGTATTTT	CASSPRGLAGGPDTQYF
15	TRBJ1-5	TRBV6-5	TRBD1	few	TGTGCCAGCAGCCACAGGGGTTTTAGCAATCAGCCCCAGCATTTT	CASSHRGFSNQPQHF
10	TRBJ2-2	TRBV29-1	-	-	TGCAGCGTTGGTATCGGGGAGCTGTTTTTT	CSVGIGELFF
12	TRBJ1-2	TRBV2	-	-	TGTGCCAGCAGTTTGAGGAACTATGGCTACACCTTC	CASSLRNYGYTF
12	TRBJ1-4	TRBV19	-	once	TGTGCCAGTAGTCCGACCGATGAAAAACTGTTTTTT	CASSPTDEKLFF
14	TRBJ2-5	TRBV29-1	-	-	TGCAGCGCGATTCAGGGCACAAGACGAGAGACCCAGTACTTC	CSAIQGTRRETQYF
13	TRBJ1-2	TRBV14	-	-	TGTGCCAGCAGCGCCGGGGGACGCTATGGCTACACCTTC	CASSAGGRYGYTF